This T cell receptor (beta chain) derives from a study of regulatory T cells in long-lasting Graves disease. At the level of the study: Graves' patients, newly diagnosed, had taken antithyroid drugs under 3 months.

This clonotype was picked up a small number of times. The CDR3 length is 16 residues. The V gene's germline CDR1 is MNHNS and CDR2 SASEGT. The germline V and J ends were trimmed by 1 base and 1 base, with 13 bases remaining between them. Arm-PCR of CDR3 regions with iRepertoire HTBI primers generated TCR beta libraries. TCRdb passed the multiplex PCR reads through MiXCR, listing each CDR3 protein once. The sample carries about 610,000 distinct CDR3 sequences, 15% to 20% recorded once. Time point described: newly diagnosed GD, antithyroid drugs for less than 3 months. PBMCs provided the RNA from which the TCR library was made. It was American Thyroid Association guidelines that determined Graves' disease diagnosis. The same sample was also studied in work on T cells in Graves' hyperthyroidism and ophthalmopathy.

Source: peripheral blood mononuclear cells (PBMCs), taken at new diagnosis, from a patient treated with antithyroid drugs. The rearrangement joins TRBV6-1 to TRBJ2-5, with D perhaps matching TRBD1 (6 bases). This receptor was identified in a man younger than 35 with Graves disease. The CDR3 sequence is CASSEGGQPFQETQYF. The CDR3 DNA is TGTGCCAGCAGTGAAGGCGGACAGCCTTTCCAAGAGACCCAGTACTTC.